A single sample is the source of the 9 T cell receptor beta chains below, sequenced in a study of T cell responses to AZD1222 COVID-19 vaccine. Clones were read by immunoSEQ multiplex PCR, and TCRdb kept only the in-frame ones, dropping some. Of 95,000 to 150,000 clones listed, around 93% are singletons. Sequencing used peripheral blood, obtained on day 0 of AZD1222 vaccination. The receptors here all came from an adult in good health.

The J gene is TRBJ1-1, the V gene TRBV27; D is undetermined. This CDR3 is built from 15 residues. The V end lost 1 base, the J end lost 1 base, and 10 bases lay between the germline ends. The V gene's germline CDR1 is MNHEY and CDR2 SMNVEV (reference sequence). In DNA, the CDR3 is TGTGCCAGCAGTTTATGGGCTTCCCCGAACACTGAAGCTTTCTTT. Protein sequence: CASSLWASPNTEAFF.

The DNA of the CDR3 is TGTGCCAGCAGCTTACTTAGCGGGAGGGTGAATGAGCAGTTCTTC. Its protein product is CASSLLSGRVNEQFF. This rearrangement joins TRBV13 to TRBJ2-1, with 11 nucleotides matching TRBD2. CDR1 is PRHDT, CDR2 FYEKMQ, per germline (reference sequence). The CDR3 sequence is 15 residues long. Losses at the gene ends were 2 bases for V and 7 bases for J; bases not matched to a gene: 4.

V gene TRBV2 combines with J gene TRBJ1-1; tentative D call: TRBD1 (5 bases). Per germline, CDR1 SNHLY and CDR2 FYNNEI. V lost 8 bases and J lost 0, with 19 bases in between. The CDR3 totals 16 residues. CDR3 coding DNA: TGTGCCAGCTTAAGTCCTGACGGGACCATGAACACTGAAGCTTTCTTT. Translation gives CASLSPDGTMNTEAFF.

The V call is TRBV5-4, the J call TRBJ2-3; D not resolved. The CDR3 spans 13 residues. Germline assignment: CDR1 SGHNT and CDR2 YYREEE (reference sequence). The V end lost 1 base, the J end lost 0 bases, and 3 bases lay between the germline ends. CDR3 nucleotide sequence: TGTGCCAGCAGCTTGCCCAGCACAGATACGCAGTATTTT. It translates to CASSLPSTDTQYF.

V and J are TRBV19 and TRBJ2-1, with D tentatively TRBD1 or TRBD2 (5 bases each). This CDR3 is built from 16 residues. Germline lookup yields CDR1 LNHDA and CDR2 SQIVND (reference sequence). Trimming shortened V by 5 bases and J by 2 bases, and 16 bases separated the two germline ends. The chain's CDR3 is CASSSFVGVAYNEQFF. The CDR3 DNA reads TGTGCCAGTAGTTCATTTGTGGGGGTGGCCTACAATGAGCAGTTCTTC.

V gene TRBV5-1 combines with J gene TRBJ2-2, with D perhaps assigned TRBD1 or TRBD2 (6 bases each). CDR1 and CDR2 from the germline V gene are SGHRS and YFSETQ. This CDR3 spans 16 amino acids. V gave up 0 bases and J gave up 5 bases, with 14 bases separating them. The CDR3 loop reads CASSLGVGGPTGELFF. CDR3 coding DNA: TGCGCCAGCAGCTTGGGAGTCGGGGGCCCGACCGGGGAGCTGTTTTTT. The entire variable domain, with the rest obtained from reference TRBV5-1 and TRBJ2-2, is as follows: KAGVTQTPRYLIKTRGQQVTLSCSPISGHRSVSWYQQTPGQGLQFLFEYFSETQRNKGNFPGRFSGRQFSNSRSEMNVSTLELGDSALYLCASSLGVGGPTGELFFGEGSRLTVL.

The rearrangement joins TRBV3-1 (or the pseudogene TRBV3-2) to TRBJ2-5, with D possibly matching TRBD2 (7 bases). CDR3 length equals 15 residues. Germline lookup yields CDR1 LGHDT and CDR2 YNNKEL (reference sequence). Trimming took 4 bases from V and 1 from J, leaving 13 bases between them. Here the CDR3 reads CASSLRGGTQETQYF. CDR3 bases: TGTGCCAGCAGCCTAAGGGGGGGGACCCAAGAGACCCAGTACTTC.

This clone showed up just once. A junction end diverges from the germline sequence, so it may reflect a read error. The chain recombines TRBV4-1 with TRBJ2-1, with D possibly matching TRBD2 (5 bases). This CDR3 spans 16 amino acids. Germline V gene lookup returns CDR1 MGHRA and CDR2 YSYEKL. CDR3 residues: CASSEEVSSGGNEQFF. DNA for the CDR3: TGCGCCAGCAGCGAAGAGGTATCCAGCGGTGGCAATGAGCAGTTCTTC.

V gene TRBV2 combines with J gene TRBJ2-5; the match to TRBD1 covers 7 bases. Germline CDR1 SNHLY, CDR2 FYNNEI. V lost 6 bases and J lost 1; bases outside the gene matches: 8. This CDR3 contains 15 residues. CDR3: CASSSDRDPQETQYF. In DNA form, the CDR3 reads TGTGCCAGCAGCTCAGACAGGGACCCCCAAGAGACCCAGTACTTC.